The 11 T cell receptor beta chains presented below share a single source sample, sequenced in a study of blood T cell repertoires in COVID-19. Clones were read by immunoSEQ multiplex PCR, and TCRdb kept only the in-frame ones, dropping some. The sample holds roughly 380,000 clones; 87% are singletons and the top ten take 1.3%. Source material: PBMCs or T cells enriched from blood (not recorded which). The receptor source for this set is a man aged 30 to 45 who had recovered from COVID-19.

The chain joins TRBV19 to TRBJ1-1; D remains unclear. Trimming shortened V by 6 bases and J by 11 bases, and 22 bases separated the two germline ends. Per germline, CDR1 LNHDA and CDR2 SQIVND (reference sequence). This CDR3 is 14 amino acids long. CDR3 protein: CASSTLASGRLAFF. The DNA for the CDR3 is TGTGCCAGTAGCACGTTAGCGAGCGGGCGGTTGGCTTTCTTT.

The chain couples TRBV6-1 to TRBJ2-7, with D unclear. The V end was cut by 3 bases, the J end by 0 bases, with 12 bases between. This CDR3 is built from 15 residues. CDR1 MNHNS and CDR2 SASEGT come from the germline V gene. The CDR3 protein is CASSEPLRSSYEQYF. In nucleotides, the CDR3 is TGTGCCAGCAGTGAGCCACTTAGGAGCTCCTACGAGCAGTACTTC.

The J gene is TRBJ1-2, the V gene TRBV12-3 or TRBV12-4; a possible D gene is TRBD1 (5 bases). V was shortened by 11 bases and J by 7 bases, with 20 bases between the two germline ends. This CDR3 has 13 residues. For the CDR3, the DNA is TGTGCCGCTCACTTTTCGGGTAGGGGTGGCTACACCTTC. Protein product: CAAHFSGRGGYTF.

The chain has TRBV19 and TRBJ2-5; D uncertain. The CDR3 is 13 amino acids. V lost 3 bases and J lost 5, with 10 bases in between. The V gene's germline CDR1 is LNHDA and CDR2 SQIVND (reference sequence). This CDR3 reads CASSMRARETQYF. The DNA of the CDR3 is TGTGCCAGTAGTATGCGAGCCAGGGAGACCCAGTACTTC.

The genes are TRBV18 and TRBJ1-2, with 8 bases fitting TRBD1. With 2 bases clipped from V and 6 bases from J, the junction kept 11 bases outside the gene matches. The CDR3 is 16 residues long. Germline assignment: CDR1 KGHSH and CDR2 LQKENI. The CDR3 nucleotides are TGTGCCAGCTCACCAGTCGCAGGACAGGGTCGCCATGGCTACACCTTC. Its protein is CASSPVAGQGRHGYTF.

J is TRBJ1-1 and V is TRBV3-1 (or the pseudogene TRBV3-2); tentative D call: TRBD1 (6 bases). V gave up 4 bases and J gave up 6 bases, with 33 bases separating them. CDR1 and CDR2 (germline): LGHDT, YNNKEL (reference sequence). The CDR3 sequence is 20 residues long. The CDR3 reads CASSLTLTLGTPKKNSEAFF. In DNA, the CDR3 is TGTGCCAGCAGCCTCACCCTAACGTTAGGGACACCAAAGAAGAATTCTGAAGCTTTCTTT.

CDR3 amino acids: CASSQVGTDSNEKLFF. The CDR3, as DNA: TGCGCCAGCAGCCAAGTCGGGACAGACAGCAATGAAAAACTGTTTTTT. The chain combines TRBV4-3 with TRBJ1-4; 7 positions agree with TRBD1. V lost 1 base to trimming and J lost 5 bases; unmatched junction nucleotides: 7. CDR3 size: 16 residues. Per the germline V gene, CDR1 is LGHNA and CDR2 is YSLEER.

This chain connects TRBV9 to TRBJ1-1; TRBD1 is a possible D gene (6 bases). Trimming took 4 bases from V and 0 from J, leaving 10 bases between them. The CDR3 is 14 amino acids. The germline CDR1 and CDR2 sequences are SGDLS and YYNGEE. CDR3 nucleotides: TGTGCCAGCAGCCCCACAGGGATGAACACTGAAGCTTTCTTT. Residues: CASSPTGMNTEAFF.

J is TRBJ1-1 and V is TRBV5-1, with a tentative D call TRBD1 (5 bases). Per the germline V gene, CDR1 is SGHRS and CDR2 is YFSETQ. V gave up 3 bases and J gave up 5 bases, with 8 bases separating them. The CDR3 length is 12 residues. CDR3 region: CASSYDRTEAFF. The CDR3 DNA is TGCGCCAGCAGCTACGACAGAACTGAAGCTTTCTTT.

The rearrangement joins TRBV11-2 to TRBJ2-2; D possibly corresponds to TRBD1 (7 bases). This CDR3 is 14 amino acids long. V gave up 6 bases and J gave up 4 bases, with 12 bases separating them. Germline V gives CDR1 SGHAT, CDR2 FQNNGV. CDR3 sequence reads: CASREGAITGELFF. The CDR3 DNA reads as TGTGCCAGCAGGGAGGGGGCGATCACCGGGGAGCTGTTTTTT.

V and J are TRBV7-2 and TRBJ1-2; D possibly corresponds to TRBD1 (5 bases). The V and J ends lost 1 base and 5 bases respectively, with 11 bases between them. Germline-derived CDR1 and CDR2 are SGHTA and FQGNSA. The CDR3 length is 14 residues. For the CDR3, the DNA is TGTGCCAGCAGCTTAGTCAGGGAAAAGTATGGCTACACCTTC. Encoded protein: CASSLVREKYGYTF.